This T cell receptor beta chain stems from a study of long-term antiretroviral therapy in people with HIV. They ran version v3.0 of the immunoSEQ assay at survey level. Produced via immunoSEQ multiplex PCR; TCRdb's table is partial and in-frame only. Of tens of thousands of clones listed, approximately 85% are singletons. V was clipped by 1 base and J by 1 base, with 8 bases between them. CDR3 size: 14 residues. Per the germline V gene, CDR1 is SGHAT and CDR2 is FQNNGV. The J gene is TRBJ2-7, the V gene TRBV11-2; D uncertain. Sequencing used unsorted PBMCs, obtained 3.1 years after starting antiretroviral therapy. The TCR was taken from a woman aged 45-59 years with HIV. In DNA, the CDR3 is TGTGCCAGCAGCTTAGGACCGCTATCCTACGAGCAGTACTTC. Translation gives CASSLGPLSYEQYF.